This is a list of T cell receptor beta chains from one sample in a study of CD8+CD57+ T cells in acquired aplastic anemia. TCRdb reprocessed the reads via MiXCR and lists one record per CDR3 protein. The table lists 150,000 to 200,000 distinct CDR3 sequences, 70% to 75% of them singletons. The specimen was sorted CD4+, CD8+, or CD8+CD57+ T cells (not recorded which) from PBMCs. The source of these receptors is a human donor with aplastic anemia. CDR3s include the opening cysteine and the closing phenylalanine or tryptophan. Fields, in order: D gene, V gene, J gene, clone size, CDR3 protein, CDR3 DNA. The D gene is left open where the match is weak. Size values are once, few and many counts, or a class for expanded clones, and some rows have none.

TRBD2	TRBV6-4	TRBJ2-2	few	CASSDLAGEAGELFF	TGTGCCAGCAGTGACTTAGCGGGGGAAGCCGGGGAGCTGTTTTTT
-	TRBV5-6	TRBJ2-5	few	CASSLAASRKTQYF	TGTGCCAGCAGCTTGGCGGCTAGCCGAAAGACCCAGTACTTC
-	TRBV7-8	TRBJ1-5	-	CASSRGWGSNQPQHF	TGTGCCAGCAGCCGAGGCTGGGGTAGCAATCAGCCCCAGCATTTT
-	TRBV5-6	TRBJ1-2	-	CASSPAREDYGYTF	TGTGCCAGCAGCCCCGCTCGAGAAGACTATGGCTACACCTTC
-	TRBV7-9	TRBJ1-6	few	CASSLQGSNSPLHF	TGTGCCAGCAGCTTGCAGGGGAGTAATTCACCCCTCCACTTT
-	TRBV20-1	TRBJ2-3	-	CSARTLGADTQYF	TGCAGTGCTAGGACTTTAGGGGCAGATACGCAGTATTTT
TRBD1	TRBV24-1	TRBJ2-1	few	CATSDLGQGNNEQFF	TGTGCCACCAGTGATTTGGGACAGGGCAACAATGAGCAGTTCTTC
TRBD1	TRBV7-9	TRBJ2-7	-	CASSSLTGAYEQYF	TGTGCCAGCAGCTCCCTGACAGGGGCCTACGAGCAGTACTTC
TRBD2	TRBV7-2	TRBJ2-7	-	CASSLVAGGINAYEQYF	TGTGCCAGCAGCTTAGTAGCGGGGGGCATTAACGCCTACGAGCAGTACTTC
-	TRBV15	TRBJ1-5	few	CATRQGNQPQHF	TGTGCCACTCGACAGGGCAATCAGCCCCAGCATTTT
TRBD1	TRBV7-6	TRBJ2-1	-	CASSLEDRAEQFF	TGTGCCAGCAGCTTAGAAGACAGGGCTGAGCAGTTCTTC
-	TRBV7-9	TRBJ1-1	-	CASSFGYTEAFF	TGTGCCAGCAGCTTCGGGTACACTGAAGCTTTCTTT
-	TRBV5-5	TRBJ2-2	-	CASSGRGHRALAGELFF	TGTGCCAGCAGCGGGAGAGGACACCGTGCTTTGGCCGGGGAGCTGTTTTTT
-	TRBV29-1	TRBJ2-1	-	CSVGEAPSSYNEQFF	TGCAGCGTTGGCGAAGCGCCCAGCTCCTACAATGAGCAGTTCTTC
-	TRBV7-2	TRBJ2-7	-	CASSRDFYSYEQYF	TGTGCCAGCAGCCGGGACTTCTATTCCTACGAGCAGTACTTC
-	TRBV25-1	TRBJ2-1	-	CASRDQGGYNEQFF	TGTGCCAGCAGGGACCAGGGTGGCTACAATGAGCAGTTCTTC
TRBD2	TRBV10-2	TRBJ2-7	-	CASTRDGGGEQYF	TGCGCCAGCACCAGAGACGGGGGAGGGGAGCAGTACTTC
TRBD1	TRBV20-1	TRBJ2-3	-	CSARTGTGATDTQYF	TGCAGTGCTCGTACCGGGACAGGGGCGACCGATACACAGTATTTT
-	TRBV7-8	TRBJ1-5	many	CASSHWVGGAGQPQHF	TGTGCCAGCAGCCATTGGGTTGGGGGGGCCGGTCAGCCCCAGCATTTT
TRBD2	TRBV25-1	TRBJ2-1	-	CASSLAGGREQFF	TGTGCCAGCAGTTTAGCGGGAGGGCGGGAGCAGTTCTTC
-	TRBV20-1	TRBJ1-5	-	CSAREMADSNQPQHF	TGCAGTGCTAGAGAGATGGCGGATAGCAATCAGCCCCAGCATTTT
-	TRBV19	TRBJ2-2	few	CASSIGQGTGELFF	TGTGCCAGTAGTATTGGGCAGGGGACCGGGGAGCTGTTTTTT
TRBD2	TRBV15	TRBJ2-7	once	CATSRLTSGSYEQYF	TGTGCCACCAGCAGATTAACTAGCGGGTCCTACGAGCAGTACTTC
TRBD2	TRBV10-3	TRBJ2-1	-	CAISESGGLNEQFF	TGTGCCATCAGTGAAAGCGGGGGCCTGAATGAGCAGTTCTTC
-	TRBV7-3	TRBJ1-1	-	CASSLGTSNTEAFF	TGTGCCAGCAGCTTAGGGACATCGAACACTGAAGCTTTCTTT
-	TRBV10-3	TRBJ2-7	-	CAISSGSSYEQYF	TGTGCCATCAGCTCTGGGAGCTCCTACGAGCAGTACTTC
-	TRBV10-3	TRBJ2-7	-	CAISPGVSYEQYF	TGTGCCATCAGCCCGGGGGTCTCCTACGAGCAGTACTTC
-	TRBV10-3	TRBJ2-1	-	CAISVGTVVYNEQFF	TGTGCCATCAGTGTAGGAACGGTCGTCTACAATGAGCAGTTCTTC
-	TRBV4-3	TRBJ2-5	-	CASSQDRRGHGVETQYF	TGCGCCAGCAGCCAAGATCGGAGAGGCCACGGGGTGGAGACCCAGTACTTC
-	TRBV24-1	TRBJ2-3	-	CATSLGGPADTQYF	TGTGCCACCAGCCTCGGGGGTCCCGCTGATACGCAGTATTTT
-	TRBV6-5	TRBJ2-3	-	CASSYPTGSGRTDTQYF	TGTGCCAGCAGTTACCCCACGGGTAGCGGCCGCACAGATACGCAGTATTTT
TRBD2	TRBV12-3/TRBV12-4	TRBJ2-1	-	CASSPTSFLNEQFF	TGTGCCAGCAGTCCGACTAGCTTTCTGAATGAGCAGTTCTTC
TRBD2	TRBV20-1	TRBJ2-5	-	CSARDGSGRVPQETQYF	TGCAGTGCTAGAGATGGAAGCGGGAGGGTCCCCCAAGAGACCCAGTACTTC
-	TRBV15	TRBJ1-4	-	CATSRVRGWANEKLFF	TGTGCCACCAGCAGAGTGAGGGGCTGGGCTAATGAAAAACTGTTTTTT
-	TRBV7-9	TRBJ1-1	-	CASSLGVGGTEAFF	TGTGCCAGCAGCTTAGGAGTGGGGGGCACTGAAGCTTTCTTT
-	TRBV15	TRBJ2-7	-	CATSRDDSPSYEQYF	TGTGCCACCAGCAGAGATGATTCCCCGTCCTACGAGCAGTACTTC
TRBD1	TRBV7-2	TRBJ1-6	-	CASSLSLQGQGRSPLHF	TGTGCCAGCAGCTTATCCCTACAAGGACAGGGCCGTTCACCCCTCCACTTT
TRBD2	TRBV6-5	TRBJ2-7	-	CASSGAGGPNEQYF	TGTGCCAGCAGTGGGGCGGGAGGGCCTAACGAGCAGTACTTC
-	TRBV19	TRBJ1-5	-	CASSWTANNQPQHF	TGTGCCAGTAGTTGGACAGCTAACAATCAGCCCCAGCATTTT
-	TRBV7-9	TRBJ2-3	-	CASSLSAGDTQYF	TGTGCCAGCAGCTTGTCCGCCGGAGATACGCAGTATTTT
-	TRBV7-2	TRBJ2-5	few	CASSLTWGRRETQYF	TGTGCCAGCAGCTTAACGTGGGGGCGTCGAGAGACCCAGTACTTC
-	TRBV19	TRBJ1-4	-	CASSTSLGTNEKLFF	TGTGCCAGTAGTACATCCTTGGGGACTAATGAAAAACTGTTTTTT
-	TRBV7-6	TRBJ2-3	-	CASSENYLETTDTQYF	TGTGCCAGCAGTGAGAACTATTTGGAAACGACAGATACGCAGTATTTT
-	TRBV29-1	TRBJ2-2	few	CSVLRKGGELFF	TGCAGCGTTCTCCGAAAGGGCGGGGAGCTGTTTTTT
-	TRBV20-1	TRBJ2-7	-	CSASGQSLVYEQYF	TGCAGTGCTTCAGGACAGTCCTTGGTCTACGAGCAGTACTTC
-	TRBV7-9	TRBJ2-7	-	CASREGGYEQYF	TGTGCCAGCAGAGAAGGGGGCTACGAGCAGTACTTC
-	TRBV25-1	TRBJ2-3	-	CASSESPGRKAATDTQYF	TGTGCCAGCAGTGAATCCCCGGGACGTAAAGCCGCCACAGATACGCAGTATTTT
TRBD1	TRBV11-2	TRBJ2-1	-	CASRRRGTEHYNEQFF	TGTGCCAGTCGTCGAAGAGGGACAGAACATTACAATGAGCAGTTCTTC